This T cell receptor beta chain was found in a study of blood T cell repertoires in COVID-19 (dated by TCRdb to about 2020). About the investigation overall: Samples from collaborators originated in the United States, Italy and Spain and spanned both the acute and convalescent phases of COVID-19. The material from the prospective study consisted of cDNA or gDNA derived from T cells, B-cell-depleted T cells, or PBMCs. The dataset comprised deeply sampled blood TCRbeta repertoires from subjects exposed to, actively infected with, or recovered from COVID-19. A freely available public database, intended as a resource for researchers studying the immune response to SARS-CoV-2, is where the repertoires were released. The samples were drawn from two sources: the first 160 participants of the ongoing ImmuneRACE study, and 1,200 or so subjects contributed by 6 global collaborators. Nearly every sample came with metadata listing a de-identified subject ID, COVID-19 status, age in years and sex. HLA class I and class II types, where available, came from metadata supplied by the sample provider rather than from assay-based typing.

The immunoSEQ Assay, a bias-controlled multiplex PCR, was used to amplify TCRbeta CDR3 regions from genomic DNA. Per the authors' processing: The number of nucleated cells in each sample was estimated from the amplification of reference gene primers within the assay. To quantify the absolute abundance of each unique TCRbeta CDR3 rearrangement, sequence reads were collapsed and filtered. Productive Simpson clonality was computed per sample as the square root of Simpson's diversity index over productive rearrangements. Here the immuneACCESS table is served through TCRdb, limited to in-frame sequences with V and J called. Missing clones are a known gap in these copies; in checked studies unresolved V genes cover under half, and the rest lacks a known reason. V, J and clone size were drawn from that table, and D and trimming were deduced from the DNA. This sample gives about 390,000 clones in total; around 87% of them show up just once. About 2.3% of the sample comes from the top ten.

Comment on this clone: The antigen it recognizes is unknown. Qualities for individual bases were not recorded, and no much larger clone is one base off.

One collaborating source in Seattle enrolled patients while the patients were actively infected and followed the patients over time throughout the course of disease. Whole blood was collected in K2EDTA tubes by collaborating institutions according to the institutions' own protocols. For TCRbeta analysis, collaborators shipped samples as frozen whole blood, isolated PBMCs, or DNA extracted from either of those sample types. From the cysteine up to the phenylalanine, the CDR3 has a length of 15 residues. CDR3 DNA only is kept here, 45 bases in frame from base 1. CDR1 and CDR2 are read off the germline V gene as ENHRY and SYGVKD. V is pruned by 6 bases and J by 6 bases, leaving 7 bases of the junction without a gene match. Findings and caveats that apply to the study as a whole: How much clinical and demographic metadata was included differed by source and by participant, and the metadata was provided uncurated.

Rearrangement joined TRBV10-3 to TRBJ1-6; TRBD1 matches 8 bases in the middle. The sample taken for sequencing was peripheral blood. The TCR sequence derives from a woman aged 55-70 years with COVID-19, enrolled during active disease. This receptor has the CDR3 CAIRDRAEFNSPLHF. In nucleotide form, the sequence is TGTGCCATCAGGGACAGGGCCGAATTTAATTCACCCCTCCACTTT.